The 22 T cell receptor beta chains below were found in one sample sequenced in a study of blood T cell repertoires in COVID-19. Some clones are missing from TCRdb's copy, which holds only in-frame ones; the method was immunoSEQ multiplex PCR. The table has 90,000 to 130,000 clones, approximately 89% seen once; the top ten hold 4% to 5%. The source material was peripheral blood. Receptors originate from a man aged 35 to 55 with acute or convalescent COVID-19.

This chain links TRBV29-1 with TRBJ2-7, with D hard to call. V was shortened by 4 bases and J by 4 bases, with 8 bases between the two germline ends. The CDR3 totals 11 residues. Germline CDR1 is SQVTM and CDR2 is ANQGSEA. The CDR3 nucleotides read TGCAGCGTTGCACTCGCATACGAGCAGTACTTC. Amino acids: CSVALAYEQYF.

For the CDR3, the DNA is TGTGCCAGCAGCTCAAACACAGATACGCAGTATTTT. It yields the protein CASSSNTDTQYF. The V gene is TRBV5-4, the J gene TRBJ2-3; no firm D call. Deletions cut 3 bases from V and 2 bases from J, with 4 bases between. The V gene's germline CDR1 is SGHNT and CDR2 YYREEE (reference sequence). The CDR3 runs 12 residues.

The rearrangement links TRBV29-1 to TRBJ2-3; 13 nucleotides agree with TRBD2. The CDR3 has 16 residues. V lost 8 bases to trimming and J lost 1 base; unmatched junction nucleotides: 9. CDR1 is SQVTM, CDR2 ANQGSEA, per germline. The CDR3 here is CSTSLGLAGRTDTQYF. CDR3 in DNA: TGCAGCACATCATTGGGACTAGCGGGGCGCACAGATACGCAGTATTTT.

CDR3 in amino acids: CASSLVYPGSNQPQHF. As DNA, the CDR3 is TGTGCCAGCAGCTTAGTATATCCCGGGAGCAATCAGCCCCAGCATTTT. The J gene is TRBJ1-5, the V gene TRBV11-3; D ambiguous. The V gene lost 1 base and the J gene lost 1 base, with 11 bases spanning the gap. The germline V gene encodes CDR1 SGHNT and CDR2 YENEEA. This CDR3 has 16 residues. Complete variable domain (other parts from reference TRBV11-3 and TRBJ1-5): EAGVVQSPRYKIIEKKQPVAFWCNPISGHNTLYWYLQNLGQGPELLIRYENEEAVDDSQLPKDRFSAERLKGVDSTLKIQPAELGDSAVYLCASSLVYPGSNQPQHFGDGTRLSIL.

The chain has TRBV7-2 and TRBJ2-7, with TRBD2 matching 11 bases. The CDR3 runs to 15 residues. CDR1 and CDR2 from the germline V gene are SGHTA and FQGNSA. J gave up 4 bases and V 6 bases, and 8 bases lay outside the gene matches. This chain's CDR3 is CASRKGTSGLYEQYF. CDR3 DNA sequence: TGTGCCAGCAGAAAAGGGACTAGCGGCTTATACGAGCAGTACTTC. Looking up the rest from reference TRBV7-2 and TRBJ2-7 gives the full variable domain: GAGVSQSPSNKVTEKGKDVELRCDPISGHTALYWYRQSLGQGLEFLIYFQGNSAPDKSGLPSDRFSAERTGGSVSTLTIQRTQQEDSAVYLCASRKGTSGLYEQYFGPGTRLTVT.

This clone was observed a handful of times. The chain joins TRBV19 to TRBJ1-5; 10 bases align to TRBD1. Trimming at V came to 10 bases and at J to 4 bases, leaving 4 bases not matched to a gene. CDR3 length: 13 residues. CDR1 LNHDA and CDR2 SQIVND come from the germline V gene (reference sequence). This chain's CDR3 is CAIGQGGNQPQHF. For the CDR3, the DNA is TGTGCCATTGGACAGGGGGGAAATCAGCCCCAGCATTTT.

This chain uses TRBV24-1 with TRBJ1-5; the D is unclear. Deletions cut 4 bases from V and 9 bases from J, with 9 bases between. Germline V gives CDR1 KGHDR, CDR2 SFDVKD. There are 12 residues in the CDR3. The CDR3 DNA is TGTGCCACCAGTGACTTCGGGTCGCCCCAGCATTTT. Its protein is CATSDFGSPQHF.

The V call is TRBV3-1 (or the pseudogene TRBV3-2), the J call TRBJ1-2, with TRBD1 matching over 7 bases. Germline values: CDR1 LGHDT, CDR2 YNNKEL (reference sequence). This CDR3 region has 16 residues. Trimming took 4 bases from V and 5 from J; bases not matched to a gene: 13. The CDR3 protein is CASSLGRGSDGYGYTF. CDR3 nucleotide sequence: TGTGCCAGCAGCCTCGGCAGGGGGTCAGATGGGTATGGCTACACCTTC.

The genes are TRBV3-1 (or the pseudogene TRBV3-2) and TRBJ2-5; the match to TRBD1 covers 10 bases. The CDR3 is 15 residues long. Per germline, CDR1 LGHDT and CDR2 YNNKEL (reference sequence). With 4 bases clipped from V and 2 bases from J, the junction kept 4 bases outside the gene matches. CDR3 region: CASSRVGQGQETQYF. In DNA, the CDR3 is TGTGCCAGCAGCCGGGTGGGACAGGGGCAAGAGACCCAGTACTTC.

V usage is TRBV6-1 and J usage is TRBJ2-3; weak D call: TRBD2 (5 bases). The CDR3 has 15 amino acids. Germline V gene data show CDR1 as MNHNS and CDR2 as SASEGT. Trimming shortened V by 3 bases and J by 8 bases, and 18 bases separated the two germline ends. DNA for the CDR3: TGTGCCAGCAGTGAGTTGGCAGGAGGTTGGGGTACGCAGTATTTT. Its protein is CASSELAGGWGTQYF.

The genes are TRBV12-5 and TRBJ1-1; TRBD1 matches at 7 bases. With V trimmed by 1 base and J by 3 bases, 2 bases remained unmatched. Germline V lookup: CDR1 LGHNT, CDR2 FRNRAP. The length of the CDR3 is 14 residues. CDR3 residues: CASGLGDSYTEAFF. The CDR3 DNA is TGTGCTAGTGGTTTGGGGGACAGCTACACTGAAGCTTTCTTT.

The V and J genes are TRBV6-5 and TRBJ2-7; D is perhaps TRBD2 (7 bases). The V end lost 6 bases, the J end lost 7 bases, and 13 bases lay between the germline ends. Germline-derived CDR1 and CDR2 are MNHEY and SVGAGI. CDR3 size: 12 residues. DNA of the CDR3: TGTGCCAGCAGCGGGGGGCCGGGGGAGCAGTACTTC. Translating it yields CASSGGPGEQYF.

The sample holds one count of this clone. The V gene is TRBV7-2, the J gene TRBJ2-1, with 10 bases matching TRBD2. With 4 bases clipped from V and 7 bases from J, the junction kept 7 bases outside the gene matches. Germline loops: CDR1 SGHTA, CDR2 FQGNSA. This CDR3 spans 15 amino acids. CDR3 region: CASSSPGLASNEQFF. CDR3 sequence (DNA): TGTGCCAGCAGCTCCCCGGGACTAGCGAGTAATGAGCAGTTCTTC.

This chain connects TRBV24-1 to TRBJ2-7, with D unclear. This CDR3 has 16 residues. The germline V gene encodes CDR1 KGHDR and CDR2 SFDVKD. V was shortened by 1 base and J by 3 bases, with 15 bases between the two germline ends. The CDR3 DNA reads as TGTGCCACCAGTGATTTTGCAGGTCGGCCACACTACGAGCAGTACTTC. Amino acids: CATSDFAGRPHYEQYF.

V and J are TRBV19 and TRBJ2-2; 9 bases agree with TRBD2. Germline V gene lookup returns CDR1 LNHDA and CDR2 SQIVND (reference sequence). V lost 6 bases, J lost 6 bases, and 17 bases stayed unmatched. The CDR3 sequence is 18 residues long. For the CDR3, the DNA is TGTGCCAGTAGACCCCTTTCGAGCGGGGGGTCCCTTGCCGGGGAGCTGTTTTTT. Translated: CASRPLSSGGSLAGELFF.

The chain has TRBV18 and TRBJ1-1; D is undetermined. The CDR3 is 14 residues long. CDR1 KGHSH and CDR2 LQKENI come from the germline V gene. The V gene lost 4 bases and the J gene lost 3 bases, with 12 bases spanning the gap. The CDR3 region has the DNA TGTGCCAGCTCACGCCGGGTGACCGACACTGAAGCTTTCTTT. Translation: CASSRRVTDTEAFF.

About this clone itself: Other nucleotide sequences in the sample specify the same CDR3. The rearrangement links TRBV2 to TRBJ2-2, with 7 nucleotides matching TRBD1. Germline CDR1 SNHLY, CDR2 FYNNEI. The CDR3 runs 14 residues. J gave up 6 bases and V 2 bases, and 3 bases lay outside the gene matches. CDR3 in DNA: TGTGCCAGCAGTGAACCGGACAGGCCCGGGGAGCTGTTTTTT. Amino acids: CASSEPDRPGELFF.

This chain joins TRBV14 and TRBJ1-1; D ambiguous. Between the trimmed V and J ends, which lost 0 bases and 4 bases, there was a span of 9 bases. The germline CDR1 and CDR2 sequences are SGHDN and FVKESK. There are 14 residues in the CDR3. The CDR3 DNA is TGTGCCAGCAGCCAAGAGTTGACGGGCACTGAAGCTTTCTTT. Amino acids: CASSQELTGTEAFF.

In this sample, this clone turned up once. This sequence joins TRBV10-1 and TRBJ2-1; tentatively, D is TRBD1 (5 bases). This CDR3 is built from 15 residues. The germline V and J ends were trimmed by 0 bases and 6 bases, with 12 bases remaining between them. Germline V lookup: CDR1 WNHNN, CDR2 SYGVQD (reference sequence). The CDR3 region has the DNA TGCGCCAGCAGTGAGTCGGGTTCAGGGCCCAATGAGCAGTTCTTC. Protein product: CASSESGSGPNEQFF.

The chain carries TRBV3-1 (or the pseudogene TRBV3-2) and TRBJ2-1; TRBD1 agrees at 7 bases. The CDR3 is 16 amino acids. Germline CDR1 is LGHDT and CDR2 is YNNKEL (reference sequence). The V gene end was trimmed by 0 bases and the J gene end by 1 base; junction bases not matched to a gene: 3. The CDR3 nucleotides are TGTGCCAGCAGCCAAGACCACAGGGGTTCCTACAATGAGCAGTTCTTC. Translation: CASSQDHRGSYNEQFF.

This clone was found a few times. The chain joins TRBV2 to TRBJ2-7; possibly TRBD2 for D (5 bases). V lost 5 bases and J lost 4, with 9 bases in between. Germline CDR1 and CDR2: SNHLY and FYNNEI. CDR3 length equals 12 residues. CDR3 DNA: TGTGCCAGCAGTACCGAGGGATACGAGCAGTACTTC. Translated: CASSTEGYEQYF.

V is TRBV6-6 and J is TRBJ1-1; a possible D gene is TRBD1 (5 bases). From germline, CDR1 is MNHNY and CDR2 SVGAGI (reference sequence). V gave up 6 bases and J gave up 2 bases, with 19 bases separating them. This CDR3 has 16 amino acids. CDR3 in DNA: TGTGCCAGCAGCCTCCCGACGGGGGGATTAAACACTGAAGCTTTCTTT. It specifies CASSLPTGGLNTEAFF.